This passage covers 28 T cell receptor beta chains from one sample sequenced in a study of long-term antiretroviral therapy in people with HIV. With survey level as its setting, the immunoSEQ assay was v3.0. Assay used: immunoSEQ multiplex PCR; TCRdb lists only in-frame clones, some missing. The data contain about 26,000 clones, roughly nine tenths of them seen just once; the ten biggest clones take up around 4.8%. Source: unsorted PBMCs, taken more than 2.6 years after starting antiretroviral therapy. The receptors were sampled from a man aged 35 to 55 with HIV.

The chain uses TRBV5-6 and TRBJ2-7, with D perhaps TRBD1 (6 bases). The V gene's germline CDR1 is SGHDT and CDR2 YYEEEE. The CDR3 runs to 13 residues. Trimming shortened V by 4 bases and J by 5 bases, and 13 bases separated the two germline ends. CDR3 coding DNA: TGTGCCAGCAGCGGGGGCGCAGGGGACGAGCAGTACTTC. Amino acids: CASSGGAGDEQYF.

This chain connects TRBV18 to TRBJ1-2; D not resolved. CDR3 length: 14 residues. The ends were cut back, 2 bases at V and 2 bases at J, with 9 bases in the middle. Germline V lookup: CDR1 KGHSH, CDR2 LQKENI. The CDR3 region has the DNA TGTGCCAGCTCACCAGAAAGGCAAAACTATGGCTACACCTTC. It yields the protein CASSPERQNYGYTF.

The CDR3 sequence: CASSRLAGGYYEQYF. The CDR3 DNA follows: TGTGCCAGCAGTCGACTAGCGGGAGGTTATTACGAGCAGTACTTC. The chain couples TRBV5-6 to TRBJ2-7; 13 bases map to TRBD2. The CDR3 length is 15 residues. With 5 bases clipped from V and 4 bases from J, the junction kept 6 bases outside the gene matches. The V gene's germline CDR1 is SGHDT and CDR2 YYEEEE. Full variable domain (missing parts from reference TRBV5-6 and TRBJ2-7): DAGVTQSPTHLIKTRGQQVTLRCSPKSGHDTVSWYQQALGQGPQFIFQYYEEEERQRGNFPDRFSGHQFPNYSSELNVNALLLGDSALYLCASSRLAGGYYEQYFGPGTRLTVT.

The chain recombines TRBV29-1 with TRBJ2-3; 9 bases match TRBD2. Germline-derived CDR1 and CDR2 are SQVTM and ANQGSEA. This CDR3 is built from 18 residues. With V trimmed by 3 bases and J by 3 bases, 16 bases remained unmatched. CDR3 sequence: CSVDFPDGWGLATDTQYF. The DNA for the CDR3 is TGCAGCGTTGACTTTCCGGACGGTTGGGGACTAGCAACAGATACGCAGTATTTT.

This chain uses TRBV7-2 with TRBJ2-1, with D uncertain. Trimming took 6 bases from V and 5 from J, leaving 5 bases between them. This CDR3 spans 11 amino acids. The V gene's germline CDR1 is SGHTA and CDR2 FQGNSA. The CDR3 region has the DNA TGTGCCAGCAGGACGAACAATGAGCAGTTCTTC. Its translation is CASRTNNEQFF.

CDR3 sequence: CASSLAGEDEKLFF. CDR3 in DNA: TGTGCCAGCAGCTTAGCAGGGGAGGATGAAAAACTGTTTTTT. J is TRBJ1-4 and V is TRBV11-2, with D possibly TRBD1 on 6 matching bases. Trimming removed 1 base from V and 6 bases from J, with 9 bases in between. The germline V gene has CDR1 SGHAT and CDR2 FQNNGV. This CDR3 is 14 amino acids long.

This clone is judged medium-sized. The J gene is TRBJ1-5, the V gene TRBV2; D uncertain. This CDR3 is built from 14 residues. Germline-derived CDR1 and CDR2 are SNHLY and FYNNEI. V was trimmed by 3 bases and J by 4 bases, leaving 10 bases between them. The DNA of the CDR3 is TGTGCCAGCAGTGACCGGGGAGGGAATCAGCCCCAGCATTTT. This translates into CASSDRGGNQPQHF.

The rearrangement uses TRBV28 and TRBJ1-6, with 7 bases identical to TRBD1. The ends lost 4 bases at V and 7 bases at J; junction bases unmatched: 19. Germline CDR1 reads MDHEN; CDR2 reads SYDVKM. The CDR3 sequence is 19 residues long. The DNA of the CDR3 is TGTGCCAGCAGTTCTCCGACAGGGAGGTTAATGACTGGAAATTCACCCCTCCACTTT. Translating it yields CASSSPTGRLMTGNSPLHF. Drawing the rest from reference TRBV28 and TRBJ1-6, the complete variable domain is DVKVTQSSRYLVKRTGEKVFLECVQDMDHENMFWYRQDPGLGLRLIYFSYDVKMKEKGDIPEGYSVSREKKERFSLILESASTNQTSMYLCASSSPTGRLMTGNSPLHFGNGTRLTVT.

The chain combines TRBV2 with TRBJ1-2; a weak D match, TRBD1 (6 bases). V was pared by 7 bases and J by 2 bases, with 14 bases between. The CDR3 spans 14 residues. Germline V gene lookup returns CDR1 SNHLY and CDR2 FYNNEI. CDR3 nucleotide sequence: TGTGCCAGCAAGAAAGGGGGGGCGAACTATGGCTACACCTTC. It is translated as CASKKGGANYGYTF.

The chain links TRBV6-5 to TRBJ1-3; unclear D gene. The germline V gene encodes CDR1 MNHEY and CDR2 SVGAGI. The CDR3 loop spans 15 amino acids. Trimming shortened V by 2 bases and J by 2 bases, and 10 bases separated the two germline ends. The CDR3 protein is CASSYGRGAGNTIYF. CDR3 DNA sequence: TGTGCCAGCAGTTACGGGCGGGGAGCTGGAAACACCATATATTTT.

V gene TRBV7-3 combines with J gene TRBJ2-2; D possibly uses TRBD1 or TRBD2 (5 bases each). CDR1 and CDR2 (germline): SGHTA, FQGTGA. The V end was cut by 4 bases, the J end by 0 bases, with 9 bases between. CDR3 length: 15 residues. The CDR3 here is CASSSGTANTGELFF. CDR3 coding DNA: TGTGCCAGCAGCTCCGGGACCGCGAACACCGGGGAGCTGTTTTTT.

V and J are TRBV28 and TRBJ2-1; 7 nucleotides match TRBD2. V was pared by 4 bases and J by 4 bases, with 10 bases of the junction left unmatched. Germline values: CDR1 MDHEN, CDR2 SYDVKM. The CDR3 length is 16 residues. The chain's CDR3 is CASSSLQRGDYNEQFF. CDR3 DNA: TGTGCCAGCAGTTCCCTCCAGCGGGGAGATTACAATGAGCAGTTCTTC.

This chain joins TRBV29-1 and TRBJ2-1; 9 bases line up with TRBD1. V was clipped by 6 bases and J by 5 bases; unmatched bases: 5. Germline CDR1 SQVTM, CDR2 ANQGSEA. This CDR3 is built from 13 residues. Here the CDR3 reads CSVRQGEHNEQFF. For the CDR3, the DNA is TGCAGCGTGCGACAGGGGGAACACAATGAGCAGTTCTTC.

Only one count was recorded for this clone. This rearrangement joins TRBV27 to TRBJ1-6; TRBD1 matches at 9 bases. V was pared by 5 bases and J by 4 bases, with 12 bases of the junction left unmatched. The CDR3 runs 18 residues. The germline V gene encodes CDR1 MNHEY and CDR2 SMNVEV (reference sequence). The CDR3: CASSPSGTGKVYNSPLHF. The CDR3 region has the DNA TGTGCCAGCAGTCCGTCCGGGACAGGGAAAGTATATAATTCACCCCTCCACTTT.

This clone showed up just once. The V and J genes are TRBV19 and TRBJ1-5, with D perhaps matching TRBD1 (5 bases). The CDR3 has 16 residues. In germline, CDR1 is LNHDA, CDR2 SQIVND (reference sequence). Deletions cut 3 bases from V and 3 bases from J, with 15 bases between. CDR3 DNA sequence: TGTGCCAGTAGTATCTTTTCCGGGGCCTCCAATCAGCCCCAGCATTTT. Residues: CASSIFSGASNQPQHF.

V and J are TRBV19 and TRBJ2-7; 8 bases are a match to TRBD1. The CDR3 length is 15 residues. V was clipped by 5 bases and J by 7 bases; unmatched bases: 13. Germline V gene sequence: CDR1 LNHDA, CDR2 SQIVND (reference sequence). CDR3 nucleotide sequence: TGTGCCAGTAGTCAAGCCGGGACAGGCCCTAGGGAGCAGTACTTC. Protein sequence: CASSQAGTGPREQYF.

The chain uses TRBV28 and TRBJ2-7, with D possibly called TRBD1 or TRBD2 (6 bases each). This CDR3 is built from 14 residues. V was pared by 1 base and J by 2 bases, with 9 bases between. Germline CDR1 is MDHEN and CDR2 is SYDVKM. The chain's CDR3 is CASSLSGAAYEQYF. DNA of the CDR3: TGTGCCAGCAGTTTATCGGGGGCCGCCTACGAGCAGTACTTC. The complete variable domain, with remaining parts taken from reference TRBV28 and TRBJ2-7, reads DVKVTQSSRYLVKRTGEKVFLECVQDMDHENMFWYRQDPGLGLRLIYFSYDVKMKEKGDIPEGYSVSREKKERFSLILESASTNQTSMYLCASSLSGAAYEQYFGPGTRLTVT.

This chain joins TRBV7-2 and TRBJ2-7, with 10 bases aligning to TRBD2. CDR3 length: 15 amino acids. Trimming removed 1 base from V and 7 bases from J; junction bases left unmatched: 7. Per germline, CDR1 SGHTA and CDR2 FQGNSA. The chain's CDR3 is CASSLGAGGPREQYF. The CDR3 nucleotides are TGTGCCAGCAGCTTAGGAGCGGGAGGGCCGCGAGAGCAGTACTTC. The whole variable domain, remainder taken from reference TRBV7-2 and TRBJ2-7, is GAGVSQSPSNKVTEKGKDVELRCDPISGHTALYWYRQSLGQGLEFLIYFQGNSAPDKSGLPSDRFSAERTGGSVSTLTIQRTQQEDSAVYLCASSLGAGGPREQYFGPGTRLTVT.

V usage is TRBV28 and J usage is TRBJ2-3, with D possibly TRBD2 on 6 matching bases. Trimming removed 4 bases from V and 1 base from J, with 9 bases in between. The CDR3 is made up of 14 amino acids. In germline, CDR1 is MDHEN, CDR2 SYDVKM. CDR3 residues: CASSSGDGTDTQYF. The CDR3 DNA sequence: TGTGCCAGCAGTTCGGGGGACGGCACAGATACGCAGTATTTT.

The V and J genes are TRBV6-6 and TRBJ1-1; tentative D call: TRBD1 (5 bases). This CDR3 region has 12 residues. V lost 7 bases and J lost 4, with 10 bases in between. Germline V gene lookup returns CDR1 MNHNY and CDR2 SVGAGI (reference sequence). The CDR3 coding sequence is TGTGCCAGCACCCAGGGTGTCACTGAAGCTTTCTTT. This translates into CASTQGVTEAFF.

This rearrangement joins TRBV5-1 to TRBJ2-7; TRBD1 matches 7 bases. V dropped 0 bases and J dropped 1; count of bases not matched to a gene: 1. This CDR3 spans 14 amino acids. Germline CDR1 is SGHRS and CDR2 is YFSETQ. The CDR3: CASSLEQGSYEQYF. Written as DNA, the CDR3 is TGCGCCAGCAGCTTGGAACAGGGGTCCTACGAGCAGTACTTC.

The chain has TRBV5-4 and TRBJ2-5; a possible D gene is TRBD1 (5 bases). CDR3 size: 13 residues. The germline V gene has CDR1 SGHNT and CDR2 YYREEE (reference sequence). Trimming stripped 2 bases from V and 4 bases from J, with 9 bases between. CDR3 sequence reads: CASSFNRLETQYF. For the CDR3, the DNA is TGTGCCAGCAGCTTTAACAGGTTAGAGACCCAGTACTTC.

This clone was observed a single time. V usage is TRBV11-2 and J usage is TRBJ1-2; D call uncertain. The CDR3 contains 17 residues. Germline V gene data show CDR1 as SGHAT and CDR2 as FQNNGV. V lost 0 bases and J 0 bases, leaving 14 bases between the germline ends. CDR3 loop: CASSLEAGPAANYGYTF. CDR3 bases: TGTGCCAGCAGCTTAGAAGCAGGCCCTGCGGCTAACTATGGCTACACCTTC.

The chain uses TRBV28 and TRBJ2-2; possibly TRBD1 for D (6 bases). Per the germline V gene, CDR1 is MDHEN and CDR2 is SYDVKM. The CDR3 is 15 residues long. V was clipped by 5 bases and J by 0 bases, with 10 bases between them. CDR3 in DNA: TGTGCCAGCAGTGAGGGGGACACGAACACCGGGGAGCTGTTTTTT. Protein: CASSEGDTNTGELFF.

The chain combines TRBV5-6 with TRBJ2-7; D remains ambiguous. Trimming left V 0 bases short and J 0 bases short, with 1 base between. CDR1 and CDR2 from the germline V gene are SGHDT and YYEEEE. The CDR3 is 12 residues long. CDR3 nucleotides: TGTGCCAGCAGCTTGGCCTCCTACGAGCAGTACTTC. Amino acids: CASSLASYEQYF.

The chain combines TRBV5-4 with TRBJ1-2, with TRBD1 matching 7 bases. Germline V gene sequence: CDR1 SGHNT, CDR2 YYREEE (reference sequence). V lost 1 base and J lost 5; bases outside the gene matches: 14. This CDR3 comprises 17 residues. The CDR3 nucleotides read TGTGCCAGCAGCTTGAGGGGACCGGGACAGCTCTTGTATGGCTACACCTTC. Protein sequence: CASSLRGPGQLLYGYTF. Based on the CDR3 plus reference TRBV5-4 and TRBJ1-2, the full variable domain is ETGVTQSPTHLIKTRGQQVTLRCSSQSGHNTVSWYQQALGQGPQFIFQYYREEENGRGNFPPRFSGLQFPNYSSELNVNALELDDSALYLCASSLRGPGQLLYGYTFGSGTRLTVV.

The V gene is TRBV18, the J gene TRBJ1-1, with TRBD1 matching 9 bases. The CDR3 is 15 residues long. Germline trimming cut 2 bases from V and 4 bases from J; bases unmatched to any gene: 5. Germline V gene lookup returns CDR1 KGHSH and CDR2 LQKENI. The CDR3 bases are TGTGCCAGCTCACCAAGTACAGGGGGCGTCACTGAAGCTTTCTTT. Protein product: CASSPSTGGVTEAFF.

This chain joins TRBV5-1 and TRBJ2-1, with 12 bases lining up with TRBD2. Germline V gene sequence: CDR1 SGHRS, CDR2 YFSETQ. This CDR3 region has 15 residues. V lost 6 bases, J lost 5 bases, and 6 bases stayed unmatched. CDR3 bases: TGCGCCAGCAAGCAGTCTAGCGGGAGGGACAATGAGCAGTTCTTC. Protein sequence: CASKQSSGRDNEQFF.